This T cell receptor (beta chain) was retrieved from a study of T cell responses to AZD1222 COVID-19 vaccine. The study's findings and limits: Donors were mostly white British, more females; clonal diversity possibly underestimated. Mapped onto spike, vaccine-associated CD4 TCRs spanned it and were dominant at 160-218 and 743-854.

The CDR3 consists of 15 residues. Germline lookup yields CDR1 MNHEY and CDR2 SVGAGI. Trimming stripped 6 bases from V and 3 bases from J, with 17 bases between. The repertoire was sequenced with immunoSEQ multiplex PCR; TCRdb's copy has only in-frame clones and lacks some. This table holds some 150,000 clones. For this clone: The antigen is undetermined.

The gene calls are TRBV6-5 and TRBJ1-1, with TRBD1 as a possible D gene (5 bases). What was sequenced was peripheral blood. This clonotype was sampled from an adult in good health. The CDR3: CASRLSWTLHTEAFF. CDR3 DNA: TGTGCCAGCAGACTGTCCTGGACACTCCACACTGAAGCTTTCTTT.